Listed here are 8 T cell receptor beta chains from one sample, sequenced in a study of low-dose radiotherapy and immunotherapy resistance in tumors. Primers used for first-strand cDNA, a TRAV- and TRBV-specific set, covered both alpha and beta chains. With a constant-region primer and a V-primer adapter, TCRs were subjected to around 20 PCR cycles of amplification. Each CDR3 protein is one row after TCRdb ran MiXCR on the reads. The sample includes about 100,000 distinct CDR3 sequences, less than 25% of them seen just once. The time point is: after trial treatment. As to treatment: LDRT plus nivolumab, ipilimumab, low-dose cyclophosphamide and aspirin (RACIN trial). Material: PBMCs, obtained after low-dose radiotherapy plus immunotherapy. The origin of the receptors is a male donor with prostate cancer.

Concerning this clonotype itself: A single base is all that separates this from a far larger clone, so a read error is likely. This chain links TRBV6-8 with TRBJ2-7, with D tentatively TRBD1 (5 bases). Germline values: CDR1 MNHGY, CDR2 SAAAGT. The CDR3 consists of 15 residues. The CDR3 nucleotides read TGTGCCATCAGTTACTCTAGGACACCCTCCTACGAGCAGTACTTC. Translating it yields CAISYSRTPSYEQYF.

In this sample, this clonotype turned up many times. This chain joins TRBV19 and TRBJ1-4; a weak D match, TRBD1 (6 bases). The CDR3 runs to 17 residues. The ends were cut back, 2 bases at V and 0 bases at J, with 13 bases in the middle. Germline CDR1 and CDR2: LNHDA and SQIVND (reference sequence). CDR3 residues: CASSIWGGGSTNEKLFF. The CDR3 bases are TGTGCCAGTAGTATATGGGGGGGGGGCTCAACTAATGAAAAACTGTTTTTT.

This clonotype has a count of ten or more. The chain's CDR3 is CSVARGQGAGYTF. CDR3 bases: TGCAGCGTTGCACGGGGACAGGGGGCTGGCTACACCTTC. The genes are TRBV29-1 and TRBJ1-2; 12 positions agree with TRBD1. With V trimmed by 4 bases and J by 7 bases, 4 bases remained unmatched. Germline CDR1 reads SQVTM; CDR2 reads ANQGSEA. The CDR3 runs 13 residues.

This clonotype was counted at least ten times. The J gene is TRBJ1-1, the V gene TRBV20-1; maybe TRBD1 (5 bases). The germline V and J ends were trimmed by 6 bases and 8 bases, with 16 bases remaining between them. Germline CDR1 and CDR2: DFQATT and SNEGSKA (reference sequence). The CDR3 consists of 12 residues. The CDR3 spells CSAIDGTSEAFF. CDR3 DNA: TGCAGTGCAATCGACGGGACCTCGGAAGCTTTCTTT.

This clonotype was seen many times. This chain connects TRBV7-2 to TRBJ2-7, with 9 bases that match TRBD2. The CDR3 runs 16 residues. V shed 3 bases and J 7 bases; nucleotides not matched to a gene: 13. The germline CDR1 and CDR2 sequences are SGHTA and FQGNSA. The CDR3 region is CASSFLAGALLREQYF. In nucleotides, the CDR3 is TGTGCCAGCAGCTTCTTAGCGGGGGCCCTTCTGAGAGAGCAGTACTTC.

The table lists this clonotype with many counts. V gene TRBV27 combines with J gene TRBJ1-2, with no clear D. This CDR3 has 15 residues. V was clipped by 5 bases and J by 8 bases, with 21 bases between them. CDR1 is MNHEY, CDR2 SMNVEV, per germline (reference sequence). CDR3 residues: CASSPGGRPGQGYTF. DNA of the CDR3: TGTGCCAGCAGTCCAGGCGGCAGACCCGGGCAGGGCTACACCTTC.

This clonotype appeared many times. In DNA, the CDR3 is TGTGCCAGCAGCTCCCATCGACAGGGCCGAGGTGAGCAGTTCTTC. This translates into CASSSHRQGRGEQFF. The chain has TRBV11-2 and TRBJ2-1, with 7 bases lining up with TRBD1. Trimming at V came to 4 bases and at J to 9 bases, leaving 12 bases not matched to a gene. CDR1 and CDR2 from the germline V gene are SGHAT and FQNNGV. This CDR3 has 15 residues.

This clonotype was seen many times. CDR3 loop: CASSLGGIVGYTF. The CDR3 nucleotides read TGTGCCAGCAGCCTTGGGGGTATTGTTGGCTACACCTTC. J is TRBJ1-2 and V is TRBV12-3 or TRBV12-4, with D possibly being TRBD1 (5 bases). V lost 6 bases and J lost 7, with 15 bases in between. The CDR3 runs to 13 residues.